The subject of this entry is one T cell receptor beta chain. The protocol was immunoSEQ multiplex PCR, while the TCRdb copy is restricted to in-frame clones and leaves out a portion. This table holds some 1 million clones, more than 65% found once. The data were obtained in a study of shared clonotypes between healthy human individuals. The sequencing input was memory CD4+ T cells sorted from blood. Subset given: CD45RA-negative fraction. The TCR comes from a man younger than 35 in good health.

CDR3 DNA sequence: TGCGCCAGCAGCATCCACACAGATACGCAGTATTTT. This sequence encodes CASSIHTDTQYF. V is TRBV5-1 and J is TRBJ2-3; no clear D. The CDR3 totals 12 residues. With 4 bases removed from V and 2 bases from J, the gap between germline ends came to 5 bases. Germline lookup yields CDR1 SGHRS and CDR2 YFSETQ.